The 9 T cell receptor beta chains reported below all come from one sample, sequenced in a study of T cells in Graves' hyperthyroidism and ophthalmopathy (dated by TCRdb to between 2018 and 2021). Receptors were amplified or captured by multiplex PCR. Data came from an Illumina HiSeq 2000. The TCR beta CDR3 regions were amplified from the RNA transcripts. The TCR CDR3 was subjected to a first round of RT-PCR using the HTBI primer set and the Qiagen OneStep RT-PCR kit. Using fastp at Q25 and MiXCR, TCRdb reprocessed the public reads and kept productive beta chains. Under each unique CDR3 protein, matching rows form one entry showing the most common genes and DNA. In this sample the table shows 690,000 or so distinct CDR3 sequences, roughly a sixth of which occur a single time. The ten biggest clones cover approximately 15% of the sample. Sequencing was done on a sample of blood. The receptors originated from a woman aged 45-65 years with Graves' hyperthyroidism that later progressed to Graves' ophthalmopathy.

This clonotype was seen a handful of times. The gene calls are TRBV20-1 and TRBJ1-6; D is uncertain. Germline V gene data show CDR1 as DFQATT and CDR2 as SNEGSKA (reference sequence). The CDR3 covers 13 residues. The V gene lost 3 bases and the J gene lost 6 bases, with 9 bases spanning the gap. The CDR3 DNA follows: TGCAGTGCTAGTGGGCGGATTAATTCACCCCTCCACTTT. Translating it yields CSASGRINSPLHF.

The chain links TRBV7-9 to TRBJ1-5; 9 nucleotides agree with TRBD1. The CDR3 runs to 16 residues. The trim removed 5 bases at V and 4 bases at J, leaving 9 bases unmatched. Germline V gene lookup returns CDR1 SEHNR and CDR2 FQNEAQ (reference sequence). This CDR3 is CASSGGDRVGNQPQHF. CDR3 DNA sequence: TGTGCCAGCAGCGGAGGGGACAGGGTTGGTAATCAGCCCCAGCATTTT.

CDR3 bases: TGTGCCACCACTCGGGGGCTTACGCAGTATTTT. Translation gives CATTRGLTQYF. The rearrangement uses TRBV15 and TRBJ2-3; either TRBD1 or TRBD2 may supply D (6 bases each). CDR1 is LNHNV and CDR2 is YYDKDF in the germline V gene (reference sequence). V dropped 7 bases and J dropped 8 bases, with 10 bases sitting between them. This CDR3 region has 11 residues.

This clonotype has more than one count but fewer than ten. The rearrangement links TRBV6-1 to TRBJ2-3; 9 bases align to TRBD1. The CDR3 totals 14 residues. Germline loops: CDR1 MNHNS, CDR2 SASEGT. Trimming removed 7 bases from V and 4 bases from J; junction bases left unmatched: 6. For the CDR3, the DNA is TGTGCCAGCAACCCGACAGGGGGGGCAGATACGCAGTATTTT. Amino acids: CASNPTGGADTQYF.

A few counts support this clonotype. The rearrangement links TRBV7-2 to TRBJ1-2; D is unclear. CDR1 is SGHTA, CDR2 FQGNSA, per germline. Deletions cut 2 bases from V and 7 bases from J, with 17 bases between. This CDR3 is built from 15 residues. The chain's CDR3 is CASSLWESEVGGYTF. The CDR3 bases are TGTGCCAGCAGCTTATGGGAGTCCGAAGTCGGTGGCTACACCTTC.

At least ten counts were recorded for this clonotype. The V and J genes are TRBV20-1 and TRBJ1-1, with a weak D call TRBD1 (5 bases). Looked up from germline, CDR1 is DFQATT and CDR2 is SNEGSKA (reference sequence). V lost 5 bases to trimming and J lost 0 bases, with 10 bases between them. CDR3 length: 13 amino acids. CDR3 region: CSAYRNMNTEAFF. CDR3 bases: TGCAGTGCTTACAGGAACATGAACACTGAAGCTTTCTTT.

This chain joins TRBV20-1 and TRBJ1-1; D not certain. CDR1 DFQATT and CDR2 SNEGSKA come from the germline V gene (reference sequence). The V and J ends lost 0 bases and 5 bases respectively, with 13 bases between them. This CDR3 has 14 residues. CDR3 sequence: CSARDNPPKTEAFF. The CDR3 DNA sequence: TGCAGTGCTAGAGATAACCCGCCGAAAACTGAAGCTTTCTTT.

The chain couples TRBV2 to TRBJ1-1, with D unresolved. The germline V and J ends were trimmed by 3 bases and 3 bases, with 11 bases remaining between them. CDR1 is SNHLY, CDR2 FYNNEI, per germline. The CDR3 is 14 residues long. Written as DNA, the CDR3 is TGTGCCAGCAGTGATGACTACTCTCACACTGAAGCTTTCTTT. This codes for CASSDDYSHTEAFF.

This clonotype was counted only a few times. This sequence joins TRBV6-1 and TRBJ2-2; 7 bases match TRBD1. Germline values: CDR1 MNHNS, CDR2 SASEGT. Trimming took 5 bases from V and 0 from J; bases not matched to a gene: 6. The CDR3 runs 16 residues. The CDR3 DNA reads TGTGCCAGCAGTTCGGACAGGCCCGCGAACACCGGGGAGCTGTTTTTT. Amino acid sequence: CASSSDRPANTGELFF.